The 29 T cell receptor beta chains presented below share a single source sample, sequenced in a study of cytomegalovirus exposure and HLA in healthy donors. PCR amplification relied on 60 Vbeta primers (plus 13 Jbeta primers). The protocol was immunoSEQ multiplex PCR, while the TCRdb copy is restricted to in-frame clones and leaves out a portion. The sample comprises 200,000 to 250,000 clones, roughly 83% of which are singletons, and roughly 0.75% rests with the top ten. The sequenced material came from PBMCs. These receptors originate from a boy younger than 10 in good health and CMV-seronegative.

The rearrangement joins TRBV9 to TRBJ2-2; D uncertain. The CDR3 extends over 15 amino acids. Germline CDR1 reads SGDLS; CDR2 reads YYNGEE. Trimming removed 0 bases at V and 0 bases at J, with 6 bases between. CDR3 loop: CASSVVPTNTGELFF. The CDR3 nucleotides are TGTGCCAGCAGCGTAGTGCCTACGAACACCGGGGAGCTGTTTTTT. Combining the CDR3 with reference TRBV9 and TRBJ2-2 gives the whole variable domain DSGVTQTPKHLITATGQRVTLRCSPRSGDLSVYWYQQSLDQGLQFLIQYYNGEERAKGNILERFSAQQFPDLHSELNLSSLELGDSALYFCASSVVPTNTGELFFGEGSRLTVL.

The genes are TRBV14 and TRBJ2-3; no clear D gene. Trimming took 4 bases from V and 5 from J, leaving 16 bases between them. In germline, CDR1 is SGHDN, CDR2 FVKESK. CDR3 length: 15 residues. The CDR3 spells CASSPLDGFRDTQYF. CDR3 DNA sequence: TGTGCCAGCAGCCCACTCGACGGGTTCAGAGATACGCAGTATTTT.

The V gene is TRBV27, the J gene TRBJ1-2; no clear D gene. Per the germline V gene, CDR1 is MNHEY and CDR2 is SMNVEV (reference sequence). V gave up 5 bases and J gave up 6 bases, with 25 bases separating them. The CDR3 contains 17 residues. The CDR3 DNA is TGTGCCAGCAGTCCCCTAACCGAAACAGAGGGTGTGCATGGCTACACCTTC. This encodes CASSPLTETEGVHGYTF.

The chain has TRBV5-1 and TRBJ1-2; no clear D gene. The CDR3 runs to 12 residues. With 0 bases removed from V and 7 bases from J, the gap between germline ends came to 7 bases. Germline V gives CDR1 SGHRS, CDR2 YFSETQ. CDR3 nucleotide sequence: TGCGCCAGCAGCTTGGAAGAGGGTGGCTACACCTTC. Amino acid sequence: CASSLEEGGYTF.

V is TRBV14 and J is TRBJ2-7; 7 bases are a match to TRBD1. Germline V lookup: CDR1 SGHDN, CDR2 FVKESK. Trimming took 5 bases from V and 1 from J; bases not matched to a gene: 5. This CDR3 comprises 14 residues. CDR3 loop: CASSRDRNSYEQYF. The DNA of the CDR3 is TGTGCCAGCAGCAGGGACAGAAATTCCTACGAGCAGTACTTC. Full variable domain (rest looked up from reference TRBV14 and TRBJ2-7): EAGVTQFPSHSVIEKGQTVTLRCDPISGHDNLYWYRRVMGKEIKFLLHFVKESKQDESGMPNNRFLAERTGGTYSTLKVQPAELEDSGVYFCASSRDRNSYEQYFGPGTRLTVT.

The gene calls are TRBV6-1 and TRBJ1-2; 7 nucleotides agree with TRBD1. This CDR3 is 15 amino acids long. Germline loops: CDR1 MNHNS, CDR2 SASEGT. The V and J ends lost 5 bases and 8 bases, in that order; junction bases with no gene match: 14. In DNA form, the CDR3 reads TGTGCCAGCAGTATAGGAGGACAGGACGCACGAGGCTACACCTTC. It translates to CASSIGGQDARGYTF.

The chain is built from TRBV11-2 and TRBJ2-1; 8 nucleotides line up with TRBD1. There are 18 residues in the CDR3. Germline values: CDR1 SGHAT, CDR2 FQNNGV. The J segment lost 2 bases and the V segment lost 5 bases, leaving 14 bases of the junction unmatched. CDR3 loop: CASSPTHRGELTYNEQFF. Here the CDR3 DNA reads TGTGCCAGCAGCCCTACTCACAGGGGGGAACTCACCTACAATGAGCAGTTCTTC.

This rearrangement joins TRBV7-8 to TRBJ2-7, with 13 bases fitting TRBD2. The CDR3 totals 17 residues. The germline CDR1 and CDR2 sequences are SGHVS and FQNEAQ. The J segment lost 2 bases and the V segment lost 3 bases, leaving 7 bases of the junction unmatched. CDR3 in DNA: TGTGCCAGCAGCTTGGTGACTAGCGGGAGGATAACCTACGAGCAGTACTTC. The encoded protein is CASSLVTSGRITYEQYF.

The chain is built from TRBV4-1 and TRBJ1-1, with D uncertain. CDR3 length: 15 amino acids. V lost 1 base, J lost 1 base, and 10 bases lay in between. Germline V CDR1 and CDR2: MGHRA, YSYEKL. CDR3 loop: CASSQGLKRNTEAFF. In nucleotides, the CDR3 is TGCGCCAGCAGCCAAGGCTTAAAGAGGAACACTGAAGCTTTCTTT.

The chain combines TRBV7-9 with TRBJ2-1, with TRBD2 matching 8 bases. Germline V gene data show CDR1 as SEHNR and CDR2 as FQNEAQ (reference sequence). V lost 1 base, J lost 4 bases, and 6 bases stayed unmatched. This CDR3 has 16 amino acids. CDR3 DNA sequence: TGTGCCAGCAGCTTAGGTACCAGCGGGAGTTACAATGAGCAGTTCTTC. It codes for CASSLGTSGSYNEQFF.

This clone was counted a single time. This chain's CDR3 is CAISEPGESTDTQYF. CDR3 DNA sequence: TGTGCCATCAGTGAGCCCGGGGAAAGCACAGATACGCAGTATTTT. This sequence joins TRBV10-3 and TRBJ2-3; D perhaps matches TRBD2 (5 bases). CDR3 length: 15 residues. Trimming removed 2 bases from V and 0 bases from J, with 9 bases in between. Germline assignment: CDR1 ENHRY and CDR2 SYGVKD.

The chain has TRBV6-1 and TRBJ1-2; 8 nucleotides line up with TRBD1. The CDR3 extends over 14 amino acids. V lost 3 bases, J lost 7 bases, and 7 bases stayed unmatched. CDR1 is MNHNS and CDR2 is SASEGT in the germline V gene. The CDR3 region is CASSEDRAWGGYTF. DNA for the CDR3: TGTGCCAGCAGTGAGGACAGGGCGTGGGGTGGCTACACCTTC.

The chain carries TRBV4-2 and TRBJ2-3, with 8 bases fitting TRBD2. V shed 0 bases, J shed 2 bases, and the junction held 1 base outside the gene matches. Per the germline V gene, CDR1 is LGHNA and CDR2 is YNFKEQ. The CDR3 extends over 15 amino acids. CDR3 sequence reads: CASSQDSGDTDTQYF. DNA for the CDR3: TGTGCCAGCAGCCAAGATAGCGGGGACACAGATACGCAGTATTTT.

The genes are TRBV2 and TRBJ2-5; 8 positions match TRBD1. The J call may be in error: the DNA end matches TRBJ2-7 better. The germline V gene has CDR1 SNHLY and CDR2 FYNNEI. There are 14 residues in the CDR3. CDR3 DNA sequence: TGTGCCAGCAGTGACCGGGACAGGCCCCTCGAGCAGTACTTC. This encodes CASSDRDRPLEQYF.

The rearrangement joins TRBV27 to TRBJ2-7; 8 bases are a match to TRBD1. Trimming cost V 1 base and J 4 bases; bases outside gene matches: 3. CDR3 length: 14 amino acids. Germline loops: CDR1 MNHEY, CDR2 SMNVEV (reference sequence). The CDR3 bases are TGTGCCAGCAGTTTATACAGGGGGATGTACGAGCAGTACTTC. This codes for CASSLYRGMYEQYF.

The V and J genes are TRBV19 and TRBJ2-5; TRBD2 agrees at 10 bases. Germline V lookup: CDR1 LNHDA, CDR2 SQIVND (reference sequence). V dropped 9 bases and J dropped 6; count of bases not matched to a gene: 10. This CDR3 has 14 amino acids. The CDR3 DNA reads as TGTGCCAGCACGACTAGCGGGTGGGGGAAGACCCAGTACTTC. It encodes CASTTSGWGKTQYF.

V usage is TRBV13 and J usage is TRBJ2-5; 8 bases align to TRBD1. The DNA end favors TRBJ2-7, so the J call may be wrong. CDR1 is PRHDT and CDR2 is FYEKMQ in the germline V gene (reference sequence). The CDR3 contains 16 residues. CDR3 coding DNA: TGTGCCAGCAGCTTATTTGTTGGACAGGGTCCCTACGAGCAGTACTTC. Protein product: CASSLFVGQGPYEQYF.

This clone was seen only once. The chain has TRBV7-2 and TRBJ1-1; no clear D. V lost 1 base, J lost 0 bases, and 12 bases lay in between. The CDR3 consists of 16 residues. CDR1 SGHTA and CDR2 FQGNSA come from the germline V gene. The CDR3 spells CASSLGLRVMNTEAFF. The CDR3 DNA follows: TGTGCCAGCAGCTTAGGATTGCGGGTTATGAACACTGAAGCTTTCTTT. The full variable domain, in which reference TRBV7-2 and TRBJ1-1 provide the parts outside the CDR3, is GAGVSQSPSNKVTEKGKDVELRCDPISGHTALYWYRQSLGQGLEFLIYFQGNSAPDKSGLPSDRFSAERTGGSVSTLTIQRTQQEDSAVYLCASSLGLRVMNTEAFFGQGTRLTVV.

This chain's CDR3 is CASSLGVRGVGYGYTF. CDR3 DNA: TGTGCCAGCAGCTTGGGGGTTCGGGGTGTAGGCTATGGCTACACCTTC. This sequence joins TRBV5-6 and TRBJ1-2; no definite D call. CDR1 and CDR2 from the germline V gene are SGHDT and YYEEEE. The germline V and J ends were trimmed by 0 bases and 4 bases, with 16 bases remaining between them. The CDR3 totals 16 residues.

The J gene is TRBJ2-1, the V gene TRBV21-1; the D segment call TRBD2 is taken from the table without a DNA check. TRBV21-1 is a known pseudogene. The CDR3 loop spans 14 amino acids. The CDR3 loop is CASTLPSSYNEQFF. CDR3 nucleotides: TGTGCCAGCACCCTGCCGAGCTCCTACAATGAGCAGTTCTTC.

V usage is TRBV6-6 and J usage is TRBJ2-1; TRBD2 might be the D (5 bases). The CDR3 is 16 residues long. Germline CDR1 and CDR2: MNHNY and SVGAGI (reference sequence). Trimming stripped 6 bases from V and 5 bases from J, with 20 bases between. The chain's CDR3 is CASSPGGPRQDNEQFF. In nucleotides, the CDR3 is TGTGCCAGCAGCCCCGGAGGTCCCCGCCAGGACAATGAGCAGTTCTTC.

The rearrangement uses TRBV11-2 and TRBJ2-1; 10 bases agree with TRBD2. Germline CDR1 reads SGHAT; CDR2 reads FQNNGV. Trimming removed 5 bases from V and 3 bases from J; junction bases left unmatched: 1. CDR3 length: 14 residues. CDR3 in DNA: TGTGCCAGCAGCCCTAGCGGGGGCTACAATGAGCAGTTCTTC. Amino acid sequence: CASSPSGGYNEQFF.

This chain links TRBV2 with TRBJ2-5; a weak D match, TRBD2 (6 bases). Judging by the DNA end, TRBJ2-7 fits better; the J call may be wrong. CDR3 length equals 16 residues. Germline lookup yields CDR1 SNHLY and CDR2 FYNNEI. The CDR3 coding sequence is TGTGCCAGCAGCCCAGTCTCCGGGACTGGATACTACGAGCAGTACTTC. It codes for CASSPVSGTGYYEQYF.

The chain recombines TRBV4-1 with TRBJ2-3; 7 nucleotides align to TRBD2. CDR1 is MGHRA and CDR2 is YSYEKL in the germline V gene. The CDR3 is 16 residues long. Trimming at V came to 3 bases and at J to 4 bases, leaving 10 bases not matched to a gene. Written as DNA, the CDR3 is TGCGCCAGCAGCCAGGACGGCGGGAGTAGGTCAGATACGCAGTATTTT. Protein: CASSQDGGSRSDTQYF.

The chain employs TRBV9 and TRBJ1-2, with 9 bases fitting TRBD1. Germline lookup yields CDR1 SGDLS and CDR2 YYNGEE. There are 17 residues in the CDR3. V lost 0 bases, J lost 4 bases, and 10 bases stayed unmatched. CDR3 residues: CASSVGDRVSVTYGYTF. CDR3 nucleotides: TGTGCCAGCAGCGTAGGGGACAGGGTCTCTGTTACCTATGGCTACACCTTC.

The V gene is TRBV12-5, the J gene TRBJ1-1; D remains unclear. The CDR3 is 15 amino acids. The germline V gene encodes CDR1 LGHNT and CDR2 FRNRAP. Trimming removed 7 bases at V and 0 bases at J, with 15 bases between. The CDR3 loop is CASAMRWEMNTEAFF. The CDR3 bases are TGTGCTAGTGCCATGAGGTGGGAGATGAACACTGAAGCTTTCTTT.

The rearrangement uses TRBV13 and TRBJ2-5, with 7 positions matching TRBD1. CDR1 is PRHDT, CDR2 FYEKMQ, per germline (reference sequence). The junction had 11 bases not matched to a gene; V was cut back by 5 bases and J by 5 bases. The length of the CDR3 is 15 residues. CDR3 DNA: TGTGCCAGCAGCCCCTGGACAGGATTGAGGGAGACCCAGTACTTC. It yields the protein CASSPWTGLRETQYF.

Of note for this clone: One end of the junction fails to match germline, which may point to a read error. The chain is built from TRBV7-9 and TRBJ2-1; D is possibly TRBD2 (6 bases). The CDR3 consists of 16 residues. Germline lookup yields CDR1 SEHNR and CDR2 FQNEAQ (reference sequence). The CDR3 loop reads CSSSSPGGVRYNEQFF. The CDR3 DNA reads TGTTCCAGCAGCTCCCCGGGCGGGGTGAGGTACAATGAGCAGTTCTTC.

The chain links TRBV4-2 to TRBJ2-5, with 10 bases lining up with TRBD2. V was clipped by 0 bases and J by 6 bases; unmatched bases: 10. This CDR3 is built from 17 residues. Germline lookup yields CDR1 LGHNA and CDR2 YNFKEQ. CDR3 in amino acids: CASSQDSSGGGWKTQYF. Written as DNA, the CDR3 is TGTGCCAGCAGCCAAGATTCTAGCGGGGGAGGGTGGAAGACCCAGTACTTC.